This paragraph covers one T cell receptor beta chain sequence. Its antigen is unknown. This sample was taken from a study of T-cell reconstitution after alpha-beta-depleted transplantation in children. Study-wide results and caveats: At one year after transplant, newly produced T cells mostly accounted for T-cell counts and diversity. Surviving thymic progenitors and recipient T cells were the source of high TCRbeta diversity at day 60 in some patients.

Unique molecular identifiers were incorporated into the prepared TCRbeta library. TCRdb reanalysed the PCR reads using MiXCR and keeps one entry per CDR3 protein. Of about 300,000 distinct CDR3 sequences listed, almost 8% are singletons. With V trimmed by 4 bases and J by 5 bases, 18 bases remained unmatched. CDR3 size: 18 residues. Germline V gene lookup returns CDR1 KGHSH and CDR2 LQKENI. The chain carries TRBV18 and TRBJ2-7; 9 bases agree with TRBD1. The sample consisted of peripheral blood, taken 360 days after TCRalphabeta/CD19-depleted stem cell transplant. The receptor was isolated from a female patient between 2 and 15 years old who had a stem cell transplant for Fanconi anemia, so the T cells may come from the graft donor. CDR3 loop: CASSHPGQGTASLNEQYF. The CDR3 DNA reads TGTGCCAGCTCACATCCGGGACAGGGAACGGCTAGTCTAAACGAGCAGTACTTC.